One sample yielded the 28 T cell receptor beta chains listed below, sequenced in a study of T cell clonality in common variable immunodeficiency. This table comes from immunoSEQ multiplex PCR, and its TCRdb copy is limited to in-frame clones, with some not included. The table lists tens of thousands of clones, with no singletons. The source material was peripheral blood mononuclear cells. The receptors shown here come from a person between 18 and 70 years old in good health.

This clone was counted ten times or more. The read comes to an end 3 residues before the CDR3 does, leaving the germline J gene to fill in the end. The V call is TRBV20-1, the J call TRBJ1-5, with a possible D match to TRBD1 (6 bases). Trimming left V 4 bases short and J 3 bases short, with 28 bases between. The CDR3 is made up of 19 amino acids. Germline values: CDR1 DFQATT, CDR2 SNEGSKA (reference sequence). The CDR3 sequence: CSATNSGQLSLISNQPQHF. Partial CDR3 DNA: TGCAGTGCTACTAATTCCGGACAGCTAAGTTTAATTTCCAATCAGCCC.

This clone was picked up many times. The sequenced fragment ends 3 residues before the CDR3 boundary, so the rest is inferred from the germline J gene. This rearrangement joins TRBV19 to TRBJ2-3; 7 nucleotides agree with TRBD2. The CDR3 runs to 15 residues. Germline CDR1 is LNHDA and CDR2 is SQIVND (reference sequence). Losses at the gene ends were 5 bases for V and 3 bases for J; bases not matched to a gene: 8. CDR3 region: CASSSPAGVTDTQYF. The CDR3 DNA, read in part, is TGTGCCAGTAGTTCCCCCGCGGGGGTGACAGATACG.

This clone came up many times. The read terminates 3 residues ahead of where the CDR3 ends, so the germline J gene completes it. This chain connects TRBV12-3 or TRBV12-4 to TRBJ1-2, with TRBD1 as a possible D gene (5 bases). The CDR3 runs to 15 residues. The V and J ends lost 3 bases and 6 bases respectively, with 17 bases between them. The CDR3 DNA, read in part, is TGTGCCAGCAGTTTGCCCCCGTGGAGGGGTAATGGC. Its translation is CASSLPPWRGNG. The CDR3 in full is CASSLPPWRGNGYTF.

This clone was observed at least ten times. The CDR3 end lies 3 residues beyond the end of the read and is filled in from the germline J gene. The chain has TRBV7-8 and TRBJ2-7; D is perhaps TRBD1 (5 bases). Trimming took 5 bases from V and 0 from J, leaving 11 bases between them. Germline CDR1 SGHVS, CDR2 FQNEAQ. The CDR3 covers 14 residues. CDR3 region: CASSLGQSSYEQYF. CDR3 bases read: TGTGCCAGCAGCCTAGGACAAAGCTCCTACGAG.

The table lists this clone with many counts. The CDR3 end is not reached by the read, which stops 3 residues before it; the germline J gene fills it in. V is TRBV7-3 and J is TRBJ2-1, with D possibly being TRBD2 (5 bases). The CDR3 spans 13 residues. In germline, CDR1 is SGHTA, CDR2 FQGTGA. The V end lost 5 bases, the J end lost 8 bases, and 13 bases lay between the germline ends. Partial CDR3 DNA: TGTGCCAGCAGCCCACTTGCGGGTTATGAG. Its translation: CASSPLAGYE. The CDR3 in full is CASSPLAGYEQFF.

In its sample, this clone was seen many times. From the germline J gene comes the end of the CDR3, since the read stops 3 residues before it. This rearrangement joins TRBV19 to TRBJ2-7, with 7 bases matching TRBD2. J was trimmed by 3 bases and V by 3 bases; bases with no gene match: 5. The CDR3 sequence is 14 residues long. Germline assignment: CDR1 LNHDA and CDR2 SQIVND (reference sequence). The DNA read from the CDR3 is TGTGCCAGTAGTATGGCTAGCGGAGACTACGAG. It specifies CASSMASGDYE. In full, the CDR3 reads CASSMASGDYEQYF.

This clone appeared many times. Read sequence stops 3 residues before the CDR3 end, and the germline J gene provides the missing end. The J gene is TRBJ2-7, the V gene TRBV6-1; the match to TRBD2 covers 11 bases. The CDR3 extends over 15 amino acids. Germline CDR1 is MNHNS and CDR2 is SASEGT. The junction had 3 bases not matched to a gene; V was cut back by 4 bases and J by 1 base. CDR3 region: CASSVGTSGSYEQYF. CDR3 DNA, as far as it was read: TGTGCCAGCAGTGTAGGGACTAGCGGTTCCTACGAG.

Comment on this clone: The observed sequence ends 3 residues before the CDR3 terminus, with the missing tail filled in from the germline J gene. The V gene is TRBV6-1, the J gene TRBJ2-5, with D perhaps TRBD1 (6 bases). CDR3 length: 16 residues. V lost 2 bases, J lost 1 base, and 14 bases lay in between. Germline assignment: CDR1 MNHNS and CDR2 SASEGT. The CDR3 sequence is CASSETPGHTQETQYF. Incomplete CDR3 DNA: TGTGCCAGCAGTGAAACACCGGGACATACCCAAGAGACC.

This clone was seen repeatedly, ten times or more. Sequencing ends 3 residues short of the CDR3 end; the germline J gene provides the rest. This chain joins TRBV7-6 and TRBJ2-7; D possibly corresponds to TRBD1 (5 bases). V was shortened by 0 bases and J by 2 bases, with 14 bases between the two germline ends. CDR3 size: 16 residues. Germline CDR1 and CDR2: SGHVS and FNYEAQ. CDR3 DNA, as far as it was read: TGTGCCAGCAGCTTAGCAGGGGAATTCATGGCCTACGAG. Protein: CASSLAGEFMAYE. The entire CDR3 protein reads CASSLAGEFMAYEQYF.

This clone was seen at least ten times. Sequencing ends 3 residues short of the CDR3 end; the germline J gene provides the rest. The chain uses TRBV5-4 and TRBJ1-1; D might be TRBD1 (6 bases). Looked up from germline, CDR1 is SGHNT and CDR2 is YYREEE (reference sequence). CDR3 length: 15 residues. Trimming cost V 5 bases and J 4 bases, with 18 bases left between them. This CDR3 reads CASSIGGAGGTEAFF. Incomplete CDR3 DNA: TGTGCCAGCAGTATAGGGGGGGCGGGGGGCACTGAA.

This clone was found many times. The observed sequence ends 3 residues before the CDR3 terminus, with the missing tail filled in from the germline J gene. This chain links TRBV10-3 with TRBJ2-3; weak D call: TRBD1 (7 bases). Germline loops: CDR1 ENHRY, CDR2 SYGVKD. The CDR3 runs 13 residues. The CDR3 bases that were read are TGTGCCATCGCGGGGACAGACCTTTTGGCG. The encoded protein is CAIAGTDLLA. The entire CDR3 sequence reads CAIAGTDLLAQYF.

This clone was found many times. The read comes to an end 3 residues before the CDR3 does, leaving the germline J gene to fill in the end. The chain is built from TRBV7-2 and TRBJ2-7; 10 nucleotides agree with TRBD1. With V trimmed by 0 bases and J by 0 bases, 2 bases remained unmatched. CDR3 length: 16 residues. The germline gives CDR1 SGHTA, CDR2 FQGNSA. The CDR3: CASSLAGDRGSYEQYF. CDR3 DNA (partial): TGTGCCAGCAGCTTAGCGGGGGACAGGGGCTCCTACGAG.

This clone has a count of ten or more. Coverage ceases 3 residues before the CDR3 finishes, and the germline J gene fills in the end. V is TRBV19 and J is TRBJ1-4; 9 bases line up with TRBD1. The CDR3 length is 14 residues. Germline-derived CDR1 and CDR2 are LNHDA and SQIVND (reference sequence). V was clipped by 6 bases and J by 8 bases; unmatched bases: 7. The CDR3: CASRWTGEAEKLFF. CDR3 DNA, as far as it was read: TGTGCCAGTAGATGGACAGGGGAAGCGGAAAAA.

Remarks on this clone: Coverage ceases 3 residues before the CDR3 finishes, and the germline J gene fills in the end. The V call is TRBV18, the J call TRBJ2-1; the D gene is possibly TRBD2 (8 bases). Germline CDR1 KGHSH, CDR2 LQKENI. The CDR3 contains 16 residues. With 5 bases removed from V and 3 bases from J, the gap between germline ends came to 17 bases. CDR3 sequence reads: CASSFTRGTSYNEQFF. CDR3 DNA (partial): TGTGCCAGCTCATTTACCAGGGGGACTAGCTACAATGAG.

This clone was seen at least ten times. The read ends 3 residues before the CDR3 terminus; that terminus is restored from the germline J gene. The chain recombines TRBV19 with TRBJ1-2; TRBD1 is a possible D gene (6 bases). Germline lookup yields CDR1 LNHDA and CDR2 SQIVND (reference sequence). Deletions cut 1 base from V and 6 bases from J, with 18 bases between. This CDR3 contains 16 residues. CDR3 DNA, as far as it was read: TGTGCCAGTAGTATAGGATCAGGACAGCTCCCCCATGGC. Amino acid sequence: CASSIGSGQLPHG. The entire CDR3 protein reads CASSIGSGQLPHGYTF.

This clone was seen many times. The missing CDR3 end, 3 residues past where the read stops, is filled in from the germline J gene. J is TRBJ2-5 and V is TRBV7-9; tentatively, D is TRBD2 (5 bases). The V and J ends lost 5 bases and 2 bases respectively, with 15 bases between them. This CDR3 is built from 15 residues. The germline V gene has CDR1 SEHNR and CDR2 FQNEAQ (reference sequence). This chain's CDR3 is CASSDSVHQQETQYF. CDR3 bases read: TGTGCCAGCAGCGATAGCGTGCATCAGCAAGAGACC.

This clone appeared many times. Read sequence stops 3 residues before the CDR3 end, and the germline J gene provides the missing end. V usage is TRBV13 and J usage is TRBJ2-5; TRBD1 agrees at 8 bases. CDR3 length: 14 residues. Germline lookup yields CDR1 PRHDT and CDR2 FYEKMQ (reference sequence). V dropped 5 bases and J dropped 2; count of bases not matched to a gene: 4. The part of the CDR3 DNA that was read is TGTGCCAGCAGCACCCGGACAGGGCAAGAGACC. The encoded protein is CASSTRTGQET. The whole CDR3 reads CASSTRTGQETQYF.

Concerning this clone: The read finishes 3 residues shy of the CDR3 end, and the germline J gene is used to complete it. The rearrangement joins TRBV5-6 to TRBJ1-2; D possibly corresponds to TRBD1 (6 bases). This CDR3 spans 15 amino acids. Germline V CDR1 and CDR2: SGHDT, YYEEEE. CDR3 sequence: CASLEGGLGDTDYTF. The sequenced part of the CDR3 DNA is TGTGCCAGCTTGGAGGGGGGACTAGGAGACACTGAC.

This clone was counted ten times or more. The sequenced fragment ends 3 residues before the CDR3 boundary, so the rest is inferred from the germline J gene. J is TRBJ1-4 and V is TRBV9; 7 bases align to TRBD1. V lost 0 bases, J lost 6 bases, and 2 bases stayed unmatched. The length of the CDR3 is 14 residues. Germline values: CDR1 SGDLS, CDR2 YYNGEE. Partial CDR3 DNA: TGTGCCAGCAGCGTAGAGCAGGGGGATGAAAAA. Encoded protein: CASSVEQGDEK. The full CDR3 protein reads CASSVEQGDEKLFF. Full variable domain (missing parts from reference TRBV9 and TRBJ1-4): DSGVTQTPKHLITATGQRVTLRCSPRSGDLSVYWYQQSLDQGLQFLIQYYNGEERAKGNILERFSAQQFPDLHSELNLSSLELGDSALYFCASSVEQGDEKLFFGSGTQLSVL.

This clone was seen many times. The sequence runs out 3 residues before the end of the CDR3; the remainder is reconstructed from the germline J gene. This chain uses TRBV5-1 with TRBJ1-2, with TRBD1 as a possible D gene (6 bases). The germline V gene encodes CDR1 SGHRS and CDR2 YFSETQ. This CDR3 contains 16 residues. Trimming stripped 0 bases from V and 2 bases from J, with 14 bases between. The sequenced part of the CDR3 DNA is TGCGCCAGCAGCTTGGGACTGACAGGTTCGAACTATGGC. Translating gives CASSLGLTGSNYG. The whole CDR3 sequence reads CASSLGLTGSNYGYTF.

Many counts were recorded for this clone. The CDR3 end falls 3 residues outside the read, so it is completed with the germline J gene. The rearrangement joins TRBV12-5 to TRBJ2-1; perhaps TRBD2 as D (7 bases). The germline V and J ends were trimmed by 2 bases and 5 bases, with 13 bases remaining between them. Germline values: CDR1 LGHNT, CDR2 FRNRAP. This CDR3 region has 15 residues. The covered CDR3 bases are TGTGCTAGTGGTTTGACCGGGGGGCTAGACAATGAG. It specifies CASGLTGGLDNE. The full CDR3 reads CASGLTGGLDNEQFF.

This clone was seen many times. Read sequence stops 3 residues before the CDR3 end, and the germline J gene provides the missing end. This chain uses TRBV19 with TRBJ2-2; D gene uncertain. CDR1 and CDR2 (germline): LNHDA, SQIVND (reference sequence). V was clipped by 1 base and J by 3 bases, with 12 bases between them. The CDR3 consists of 16 residues. The sequenced part of the CDR3 DNA is TGTGCCAGTAGTATAGCGCCTAGACCCGACACCGGGGAG. Translating it yields CASSIAPRPDTGE. The full CDR3 sequence reads CASSIAPRPDTGELFF.

Comments on this clone: The CDR3 end falls 3 residues outside the read, so it is completed with the germline J gene. The chain recombines TRBV25-1 with TRBJ1-1; D possibly corresponds to TRBD1 (5 bases). Trimming cost V 1 base and J 4 bases, with 19 bases left between them. The CDR3 extends over 17 amino acids. CDR1 and CDR2 from the germline V gene are MGHDK and SYGVNS. CDR3 DNA (partial): TGTGCCAGCAGTGAATTAGGGACCAGGGTCGGGGGCACTGAA. Residues: CASSELGTRVGGTE. The complete CDR3 protein is CASSELGTRVGGTEAFF.

This clone was observed at least ten times. The CDR3 end lies 3 residues beyond the end of the read and is filled in from the germline J gene. This chain joins TRBV2 and TRBJ2-3; 13 positions agree with TRBD2. This CDR3 has 16 residues. Germline V gene data show CDR1 as SNHLY and CDR2 as FYNNEI. V lost 4 bases and J lost 3; bases outside the gene matches: 4. The CDR3 spells CASSARTSGSTDTQYF. The sequenced part of the CDR3 DNA is TGTGCCAGCAGTGCGCGGACTAGCGGGAGTACAGATACG.

The sample holds many counts of this clone. Read coverage stops 3 residues before the CDR3 terminus; the germline J gene supplies the remainder. V and J are TRBV20-1 and TRBJ1-2; D is perhaps TRBD1 (6 bases). With 3 bases removed from V and 3 bases from J, the gap between germline ends came to 14 bases. Germline CDR1 and CDR2: DFQATT and SNEGSKA (reference sequence). The CDR3 has 14 residues. CDR3 DNA, as far as it was read: TGCAGTGCTAGTGGGAGGACAGCAGACTATGGC. Translation gives CSASGRTADYG. The whole CDR3 is CSASGRTADYGYTF.

This clone was recorded at least ten times. The read falls 3 residues short of the CDR3 end, and the missing part is taken from the germline J gene. The chain uses TRBV24-1 and TRBJ2-1; TRBD2 aligns across 9 bases. This CDR3 is built from 19 residues. Trimming at V came to 0 bases and at J to 2 bases, leaving 10 bases not matched to a gene. Per germline, CDR1 KGHDR and CDR2 SFDVKD. Incomplete CDR3 DNA: TGTGCCACCAGTGATTTGGAGGCTAGCGGGACCGCCCCCTACAATGAG. Amino acid sequence: CATSDLEASGTAPYNE. The entire CDR3 is CATSDLEASGTAPYNEQFF.

This clone was seen many times. The missing CDR3 end, 3 residues past where the read stops, is filled in from the germline J gene. V is TRBV3-1 (or the pseudogene TRBV3-2) and J is TRBJ2-1, with 8 bases matching TRBD2. The CDR3 runs to 16 residues. With 1 base clipped from V and 3 bases from J, the junction kept 5 bases outside the gene matches. Germline CDR1 is LGHDT and CDR2 is YNNKEL (reference sequence). This CDR3 reads CASSQVLAGGYNEQFF. The CDR3 DNA, read in part, is TGTGCCAGCAGCCAAGTCCTTGCGGGAGGCTACAATGAG.

Many counts were recorded for this clone. The read gets to within 3 residues of the CDR3 end, and the germline J gene fills in the rest. The chain employs TRBV11-2 and TRBJ2-3; D is undetermined. Germline V lookup: CDR1 SGHAT, CDR2 FQNNGV. CDR3 size: 15 residues. The V end was cut by 1 base, the J end by 0 bases, with 8 bases between. CDR3 sequence reads: CASSLGAPSTDTQYF. CDR3 bases read: TGTGCCAGCAGCTTAGGAGCGCCTAGCACAGATACG.